The 21 T cell receptor beta chains listed next were all sequenced from one sample in a study of CD8+ T cells in alopecia areata. cDNA prepared by RNA extraction and subsequent reverse transcription served as the template for sequencing. Produced via immunoSEQ multiplex PCR; TCRdb's table is partial and in-frame only. Among some 130,000 clones listed, 49% were seen once. The source was CD8+ T cells sorted from blood, collected at week 0. The receptors were gathered from a human donor with alopecia areata.

To note about this clone: A much larger clone differs from this one at a single base, so this may be a read error. J is TRBJ2-3 and V is TRBV10-3, with 8 bases lining up with TRBD2. Germline values: CDR1 ENHRY, CDR2 SYGVKD. This CDR3 is 14 amino acids long. The chain's CDR3 is CASSDGGATDTQYF. For the CDR3, the DNA is TGTGCCAGCAGTGACGGGGGGGCCACAGATACGCAGTATTTT.

The V and J genes are TRBV13 and TRBJ2-1; 12 positions agree with TRBD2. Germline V gene data show CDR1 as PRHDT and CDR2 as FYEKMQ (reference sequence). The V segment lost 4 bases and the J segment 6 bases; nucleotides outside the gene matches: 4. The CDR3 loop spans 15 amino acids. The CDR3 is CASSSLAGGLNEQFF. In DNA, the CDR3 is TGTGCCAGCAGCTCCCTAGCGGGGGGGCTCAATGAGCAGTTCTTC.

The V and J genes are TRBV6-1 and TRBJ2-1; a possible D gene is TRBD2 (6 bases). Trimming removed 6 bases from V and 4 bases from J, with 13 bases in between. CDR3 length: 14 amino acids. The germline gives CDR1 MNHNS, CDR2 SASEGT. CDR3 sequence reads: CASSLRGEYNEQFF. Written as DNA, the CDR3 is TGTGCCAGCAGCCTCCGCGGGGAGTACAATGAGCAGTTCTTC.

The gene calls are TRBV7-9 and TRBJ2-7, with D uncertain. This CDR3 is built from 13 residues. V lost 5 bases, J lost 5 bases, and 13 bases lay in between. Germline V gene sequence: CDR1 SEHNR, CDR2 FQNEAQ (reference sequence). CDR3 DNA sequence: TGTGCCAGCAGCCAGGAAGCAAGGCACGAGCAGTACTTC. Its translation: CASSQEARHEQYF.

This clone has a handful of counts. This rearrangement joins TRBV27 to TRBJ1-5; D unresolved. This CDR3 is 15 amino acids long. CDR1 and CDR2 (germline): MNHEY, SMNVEV (reference sequence). V gave up 6 bases and J gave up 4 bases, with 16 bases separating them. The DNA of the CDR3 is TGTGCCAGCAGCCGTACGAACGGAGATAATCAGCCCCAGCATTTT. This sequence encodes CASSRTNGDNQPQHF.

This clone has more than one count but fewer than ten. V gene TRBV5-4 combines with J gene TRBJ2-1; TRBD2 aligns across 11 bases. Germline values: CDR1 SGHNT, CDR2 YYREEE (reference sequence). V lost 2 bases and J lost 7; bases outside the gene matches: 5. CDR3 length: 15 amino acids. CDR3 in amino acids: CASSFGLAGGNEQFF. The CDR3 nucleotides are TGTGCCAGCAGCTTCGGGCTAGCGGGAGGAAATGAGCAGTTCTTC.

This chain joins TRBV15 and TRBJ2-2; 7 bases map to TRBD1. The V segment lost 4 bases and the J segment 6 bases; nucleotides outside the gene matches: 11. Germline CDR1 reads LNHNV; CDR2 reads YYDKDF (reference sequence). This CDR3 region has 16 residues. The CDR3 nucleotides are TGTGCCACCAGCAAAGAGACAGGGTTAGAGGCCGGGGAGCTGTTTTTT. Its translation is CATSKETGLEAGELFF.

This clone was seen a handful of times. The chain is built from TRBV11-2 and TRBJ2-5, with D unresolved. CDR1 is SGHAT, CDR2 FQNNGV, per germline. There are 13 residues in the CDR3. Trimming took off 0 bases at V and 4 bases at J, with 6 bases between the two ends. CDR3: CASSLEGLETQYF. CDR3 DNA sequence: TGTGCCAGCAGCTTAGAGGGATTAGAGACCCAGTACTTC.

The gene calls are TRBV7-9 and TRBJ2-5; tentative D call: TRBD2 (5 bases). V was trimmed by 3 bases and J by 4 bases, leaving 18 bases between them. This CDR3 has 16 amino acids. Germline loops: CDR1 SEHNR, CDR2 FQNEAQ (reference sequence). The CDR3 nucleotides read TGTGCCAGCAGCTTCCCCGGGAATCTCAACCGAGAGACCCAGTACTTC. It yields the protein CASSFPGNLNRETQYF.

This chain links TRBV5-6 with TRBJ1-2; no reliable D call. Germline V gives CDR1 SGHDT, CDR2 YYEEEE. The CDR3 extends over 13 amino acids. Trimming shortened V by 1 base and J by 8 bases, and 12 bases separated the two germline ends. The CDR3: CASSLPLTGGYTF. DNA for the CDR3: TGTGCCAGCAGCTTGCCGCTCACTGGGGGCTACACCTTC.

This clone has a handful of counts. V usage is TRBV29-1 and J usage is TRBJ1-2, with a tentative D call TRBD1 (5 bases). Between the trimmed V and J ends, which lost 7 bases and 8 bases, there was a span of 23 bases. This CDR3 contains 14 residues. CDR1 and CDR2 from the germline V gene are SQVTM and ANQGSEA. The DNA of the CDR3 is TGCAGCGCTGTCCCCGGGACGGACTATTTCGGCTACACCTTC. It codes for CSAVPGTDYFGYTF.

The rearrangement links TRBV11-1 to TRBJ1-2, with D perhaps TRBD1 (5 bases). The CDR3 contains 14 residues. V was pared by 3 bases and J by 1 base, with 9 bases between. Per the germline V gene, CDR1 is SGHAT and CDR2 is FQDESV (reference sequence). The CDR3 region has the DNA TGTGCCAGCAGCTTTGACAGCGATAACTATGGCTACACCTTC. This codes for CASSFDSDNYGYTF.

V is TRBV19 and J is TRBJ1-5, with D tentatively TRBD1 (5 bases). Trimming took off 3 bases at V and 0 bases at J, with 9 bases between the two ends. CDR3 size: 15 residues. Germline-derived CDR1 and CDR2 are LNHDA and SQIVND (reference sequence). The CDR3 here is CASSIDSYSNQPQHF. The CDR3 nucleotides read TGTGCCAGTAGTATCGACAGTTATAGCAATCAGCCCCAGCATTTT.

In this sample, this clone turned up once. CDR3 amino acids: CASSPSGTTEAFF. The CDR3 DNA reads TGTGCCAGCAGTCCCTCGGGGACCACTGAAGCTTTCTTT. J is TRBJ1-1 and V is TRBV27; maybe TRBD1 (5 bases). CDR3 size: 13 residues. V lost 5 bases, J lost 4 bases, and 11 bases lay in between. Germline V gene lookup returns CDR1 MNHEY and CDR2 SMNVEV (reference sequence).

This chain uses TRBV4-3 with TRBJ1-5; D uncertain. The V end lost 1 base, the J end lost 7 bases, and 14 bases lay between the germline ends. Germline CDR1 and CDR2: LGHNA and YSLEER. CDR3 size: 15 residues. The CDR3 bases are TGCGCCAGCAGCCAAGTCACGGGTCTTATGCAGCCCCAGCATTTT. It translates to CASSQVTGLMQPQHF.

The chain carries TRBV15 and TRBJ2-7, with 10 bases identical to TRBD1. CDR3 size: 15 residues. From germline, CDR1 is LNHNV and CDR2 YYDKDF (reference sequence). Germline trimming cut 0 bases from V and 9 bases from J; bases unmatched to any gene: 8. CDR3 sequence: CATSRDRDRGGGQYF. CDR3 nucleotides: TGTGCCACCAGCAGAGACCGGGACAGGGGAGGAGGGCAGTACTTC.

The chain has TRBV9 and TRBJ1-1; possibly TRBD1 for D (6 bases). This CDR3 has 13 residues. Trimming left V 0 bases short and J 7 bases short, with 10 bases between. Per germline, CDR1 SGDLS and CDR2 YYNGEE. Here the CDR3 DNA reads TGTGCCAGCAGCGTAGCGGGGGGGCTTGAAGCTTTCTTT. Residues: CASSVAGGLEAFF.

The rearrangement links TRBV13 to TRBJ2-7; no clear D gene. CDR3 length: 12 residues. CDR1 and CDR2 from the germline V gene are PRHDT and FYEKMQ (reference sequence). Deletions cut 4 bases from V and 2 bases from J, with 6 bases between. CDR3 DNA: TGTGCCAGCAGCTCCCGGCCCTACGAGCAGTACTTC. Amino acid sequence: CASSSRPYEQYF.

CDR3: CASSYVGEETQYF. In nucleotides, the CDR3 is TGTGCCAGCAGTTACGTGGGGGAAGAGACCCAGTACTTC. The chain links TRBV6-5 to TRBJ2-5, with D perhaps TRBD1 or TRBD2 (5 bases each). V gave up 2 bases and J gave up 3 bases, with 7 bases separating them. The CDR3 is 13 residues long. Germline-derived CDR1 and CDR2 are MNHEY and SVGAGI.

This clone turned up a few times. The chain has TRBV29-1 and TRBJ2-7, with 12 bases aligning to TRBD2. Germline assignment: CDR1 SQVTM and CDR2 ANQGSEA. This CDR3 has 15 amino acids. The V and J ends lost 2 bases and 4 bases, in that order; junction bases with no gene match: 6. The DNA for the CDR3 is TGCAGCGTTGAATCGACTAGCGGGGGAAGGTACGAGCAGTACTTC. Encoded protein: CSVESTSGGRYEQYF.

The chain is built from TRBV10-2 and TRBJ2-3; 11 nucleotides agree with TRBD2. Germline lookup yields CDR1 WSHSY and CDR2 SAAADI. CDR3 length: 15 residues. V gave up 8 bases and J gave up 2 bases; unmatched junction bases: 6. The CDR3 sequence: CASHPSGGHTDTQYF. The CDR3 DNA reads as TGCGCCAGCCACCCTAGCGGGGGGCACACAGATACGCAGTATTTT.